These 6 T cell receptor beta chains came from one sample sequenced in a study of STAT5B mutations in CD4+ large granular lymphocyte leukemia. Method: immunoSEQ multiplex PCR; TCRdb's copy keeps in-frame clones and lacks some. The table lists about 30,000 clones, about 85% of them singletons. The sequenced sample was CD4+ T cells from blood buffy coats. The source is a human donor in good health.

The chain joins TRBV7-2 to TRBJ1-1; D may be TRBD1 (5 bases). The CDR3 length is 16 residues. Germline V gene lookup returns CDR1 SGHTA and CDR2 FQGNSA. V lost 1 base and J lost 5, with 17 bases in between. This CDR3 is CASSLVTAGAGTEAFF. The CDR3 DNA follows: TGTGCCAGCAGCTTAGTTACTGCCGGGGCAGGTACTGAAGCTTTCTTT.

The chain has TRBV2 and TRBJ2-7; tentatively, D is TRBD1 (6 bases). The CDR3 extends over 14 amino acids. V was pared by 5 bases and J by 0 bases, with 11 bases between. Germline V gene lookup returns CDR1 SNHLY and CDR2 FYNNEI. The CDR3 sequence: CASSRRQDSYEQYF. The CDR3 DNA follows: TGTGCCAGCAGTCGTCGACAGGACTCCTACGAGCAGTACTTC.

V usage is TRBV4-3 and J usage is TRBJ2-1; possibly TRBD1 for D (5 bases). V was clipped by 2 bases and J by 5 bases, with 7 bases between them. Germline CDR1 reads LGHNA; CDR2 reads YSLEER. The CDR3 loop spans 13 amino acids. As DNA, the CDR3 is TGCGCCAGCAGCCAACAGACAGACAATGAGCAGTTCTTC. This sequence encodes CASSQQTDNEQFF.

Only one count was recorded for this clone. The chain has TRBV29-1 and TRBJ2-7, with D unclear. Germline CDR1 SQVTM, CDR2 ANQGSEA. V shed 4 bases and J shed 0 bases, with 7 bases lying between them. The CDR3 spans 12 residues. The chain's CDR3 is CSVAKDSYEQYF. CDR3 DNA: TGCAGCGTTGCTAAGGACTCCTACGAGCAGTACTTC.

The chain carries TRBV20-1 and TRBJ2-5, with D unresolved. Trimming took 5 bases from V and 1 from J, leaving 2 bases between them. Germline V gene data show CDR1 as DFQATT and CDR2 as SNEGSKA (reference sequence). The CDR3 is 10 residues long. The CDR3 sequence is CSAVQETQYF. In DNA, the CDR3 is TGCAGTGCTGTCCAAGAGACCCAGTACTTC.

The chain recombines TRBV7-2 with TRBJ1-3, with 11 bases fitting TRBD1. J gave up 7 bases and V 5 bases, and 4 bases lay outside the gene matches. The CDR3 is made up of 14 amino acids. CDR1 and CDR2 from the germline V gene are SGHTA and FQGNSA. The CDR3 is CASSVGQGANTIYF. The DNA for the CDR3 is TGTGCCAGCAGCGTCGGACAGGGGGCGAACACCATATATTTT.